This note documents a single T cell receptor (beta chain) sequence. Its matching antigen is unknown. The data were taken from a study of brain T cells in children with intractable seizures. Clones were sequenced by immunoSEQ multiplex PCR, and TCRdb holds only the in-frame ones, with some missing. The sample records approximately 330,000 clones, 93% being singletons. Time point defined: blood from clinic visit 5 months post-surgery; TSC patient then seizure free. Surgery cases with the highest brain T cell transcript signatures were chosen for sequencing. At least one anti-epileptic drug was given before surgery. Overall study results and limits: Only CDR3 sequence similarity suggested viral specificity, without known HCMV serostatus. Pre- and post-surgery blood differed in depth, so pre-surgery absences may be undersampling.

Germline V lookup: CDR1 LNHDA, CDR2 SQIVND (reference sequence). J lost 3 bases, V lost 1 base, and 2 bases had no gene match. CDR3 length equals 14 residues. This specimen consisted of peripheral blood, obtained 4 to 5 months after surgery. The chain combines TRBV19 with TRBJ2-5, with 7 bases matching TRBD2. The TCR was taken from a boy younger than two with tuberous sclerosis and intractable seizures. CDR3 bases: TGTGCCAGTAGTATAGGGGGGGGGAAAGAGACCCAGTACTTC. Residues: CASSIGGGKETQYF.